The 28 T cell receptor beta chains below come from one sample, sequenced in a study of cytomegalovirus exposure and HLA in healthy donors. The table came from immunoSEQ multiplex PCR; TCRdb's copy has only in-frame clones and leaves some out. The table records 65,000 to 80,000 clones, approximately 95% of them present only once. Sequenced sample: PBMCs. Receptor source: a woman aged 18-29 years in good health and CMV-seronegative.

This clone was observed a single time. The chain joins TRBV4-3 to TRBJ1-2, with 8 bases aligning to TRBD1. The germline V gene has CDR1 LGHNA and CDR2 YSLEER. J lost 6 bases, V lost 0 bases, and 6 bases had no gene match. The CDR3 contains 15 residues. DNA for the CDR3: TGCGCCAGCAGCCAAGATAGTGGACAGGGTGATGGCTACACCTTC. Encoded protein: CASSQDSGQGDGYTF.

V gene TRBV19 combines with J gene TRBJ1-5; D possibly corresponds to TRBD1 (6 bases). Germline V gene data show CDR1 as LNHDA and CDR2 as SQIVND (reference sequence). This CDR3 contains 15 residues. V dropped 7 bases and J dropped 2 bases, with 15 bases sitting between them. CDR3 protein: CASTLQGLGNQPQHF. CDR3 nucleotides: TGTGCCAGTACTCTACAGGGTTTAGGCAATCAGCCCCAGCATTTT.

The chain is built from TRBV2 and TRBJ1-1, with TRBD1 identical over 7 bases. Germline CDR1 reads SNHLY; CDR2 reads FYNNEI. V dropped 5 bases and J dropped 0; count of bases not matched to a gene: 3. This CDR3 region has 14 residues. CDR3 protein: CASSLTGMNTEAFF. CDR3 nucleotides: TGTGCCAGCAGTCTGACAGGGATGAACACTGAAGCTTTCTTT.

The chain couples TRBV7-3 to TRBJ2-3; 11 bases align to TRBD1. Germline CDR1 and CDR2: SGHTA and FQGTGA. Unmatched junction bases numbered 9, after V lost 5 bases and J lost 2 bases. The CDR3 is 17 residues long. CDR3 region: CASSTWTGGVDTDTQYF. The CDR3, as DNA: TGTGCCAGCAGCACCTGGACAGGGGGCGTCGACACAGATACGCAGTATTTT.

The chain employs TRBV10-1 and TRBJ2-7; D might be TRBD1 (5 bases). This CDR3 has 13 amino acids. Trimming took off 6 bases at V and 1 base at J, with 10 bases between the two ends. Germline CDR1 and CDR2: WNHNN and SYGVQD (reference sequence). The CDR3 reads CASRDDSSYEQYF. CDR3 sequence (DNA): TGCGCCAGCAGGGACGACAGTTCCTACGAGCAGTACTTC.

This chain connects TRBV6-5 to TRBJ1-4, with 7 bases that match TRBD1. CDR1 and CDR2 (germline): MNHEY, SVGAGI. The CDR3 is 14 residues long. The J segment lost 8 bases and the V segment lost 5 bases, leaving 8 bases of the junction unmatched. The CDR3 nucleotides read TGTGCCAGCAGTGTCACAGGGGAAGGCGAAAAACTGTTTTTT. The encoded protein is CASSVTGEGEKLFF.

The chain links TRBV6-6 to TRBJ2-1; D possibly corresponds to TRBD2 (7 bases). The V gene's germline CDR1 is MNHNY and CDR2 SVGAGI (reference sequence). Trimming took off 4 bases at V and 7 bases at J, with 20 bases between the two ends. CDR3 length: 16 amino acids. The CDR3 loop is CASSSLTGGDRNEQFF. The CDR3 DNA reads TGTGCCAGCAGTTCGTTGACGGGGGGCGATAGGAATGAGCAGTTCTTC.

The chain is built from TRBV7-6 and TRBJ1-1, with a possible D match to TRBD1 (6 bases). This CDR3 is built from 14 residues. The germline V gene has CDR1 SGHVS and CDR2 FNYEAQ. V lost 1 base and J 3 bases, leaving 9 bases between the germline ends. CDR3 in DNA: TGTGCCAGCAGCTTAGAGGACAGATACACTGAAGCTTTCTTT. Its protein product is CASSLEDRYTEAFF.

This chain connects TRBV9 to TRBJ2-6; TRBD2 matches 8 bases. The CDR3 has 18 amino acids. Germline lookup yields CDR1 SGDLS and CDR2 YYNGEE. Trimming at V came to 2 bases and at J to 0 bases, leaving 7 bases not matched to a gene. CDR3 bases: TGTGCCAGCAGCGTTCAAGCGGGAGAAGTCTCTGGGGCCAACGTCCTGACTTTC. Translating gives CASSVQAGEVSGANVLTF.

J is TRBJ1-1 and V is TRBV2, with 8 bases lining up with TRBD1. The length of the CDR3 is 13 residues. CDR1 is SNHLY and CDR2 is FYNNEI in the germline V gene. Losses at the gene ends were 8 bases for V and 3 bases for J; bases not matched to a gene: 5. The CDR3 sequence is CASEEDRDTEAFF. CDR3 bases: TGTGCCAGCGAGGAGGACAGGGACACTGAAGCTTTCTTT. The complete variable domain, with remaining parts taken from reference TRBV2 and TRBJ1-1, reads EPEVTQTPSHQVTQMGQEVILRCVPISNHLYFYWYRQILGQKVEFLVSFYNNEISEKSEIFDDQFSVERPDGSNFTLKIRSTKLEDSAMYFCASEEDRDTEAFFGQGTRLTVV.

The chain recombines TRBV5-6 with TRBJ2-1; TRBD2 aligns across 10 bases. This CDR3 is built from 16 residues. Germline CDR1 and CDR2: SGHDT and YYEEEE. The V gene end was trimmed by 5 bases and the J gene end by 7 bases; junction bases not matched to a gene: 12. CDR3 DNA sequence: TGTGCCAGCAGAGGGAACCAGCGGGAGGGGGTGAATGAGCAGTTCTTC. Translating gives CASRGNQREGVNEQFF.

V gene TRBV27 combines with J gene TRBJ1-4, with D hard to call. The length of the CDR3 is 14 residues. Germline assignment: CDR1 MNHEY and CDR2 SMNVEV (reference sequence). The V and J ends lost 3 bases and 4 bases respectively, with 9 bases between them. The CDR3 loop is CASSLNSINEKLFF. The CDR3 DNA is TGTGCCAGCAGTTTGAACAGCATTAATGAAAAACTGTTTTTT.

The rearrangement links TRBV4-3 to TRBJ1-2, with 8 bases identical to TRBD1. This CDR3 is 13 amino acids long. Losses at the gene ends were 4 bases for V and 8 bases for J; bases not matched to a gene: 6. CDR1 and CDR2 (germline): LGHNA, YSLEER. The CDR3 here is CASSPMTGEGYTF. CDR3 nucleotides: TGCGCCAGCAGCCCTATGACAGGGGAAGGCTACACCTTC.

The gene calls are TRBV5-5 and TRBJ2-7; possibly TRBD1 for D (6 bases). Germline V CDR1 and CDR2: SGHKS, YYEKEE (reference sequence). This CDR3 comprises 15 residues. Between the trimmed V and J ends, which lost 4 bases and 6 bases, there was a span of 20 bases. The CDR3 DNA sequence: TGTGCCAGCAGCCCCGCAGCCACAGGGCTCGGCGAGCAGTACTTC. It is translated as CASSPAATGLGEQYF.

The sample holds one count of this clone. The DNA for the CDR3 is TGTGCCAGCAGCAAAGCGCTTTGTTGGTCGTGGCGGAAAACAGATACGCAGTATTTT. The encoded protein is CASSKALCWSWRKTDTQYF. The chain combines TRBV21-1 with TRBJ2-3; the D call of TRBD2 is as the table states it, not checked on the DNA. TRBV21-1 constitutes a pseudogene. The CDR3 contains 19 residues.

This clone has only one observation. CDR3 sequence: CASSAGTGDEKLFF. The CDR3 DNA reads TGTGCCAGCAGCGCGGGGACAGGGGACGAAAAACTGTTTTTT. This chain joins TRBV9 and TRBJ1-4, with TRBD1 identical over 10 bases. This CDR3 spans 14 amino acids. Germline assignment: CDR1 SGDLS and CDR2 YYNGEE. V shed 3 bases and J 8 bases; nucleotides not matched to a gene: 4.

CDR3 loop: CASSGVYEQYF. CDR3 sequence (DNA): TGTGCCAGCTCAGGGGTCTACGAGCAGTACTTC. The chain is built from TRBV6-1 and TRBJ2-7; D may be TRBD1 (6 bases). V shed 8 bases and J shed 3 bases, with 8 bases lying between them. CDR3 length: 11 amino acids. CDR1 is MNHNS, CDR2 SASEGT, per germline.

The V gene is TRBV5-1, the J gene TRBJ2-5; 10 positions match TRBD1. V shed 3 bases, J shed 1 base, and the junction held 0 bases outside the gene matches. This CDR3 has 14 residues. Germline CDR1 SGHRS, CDR2 YFSETQ. CDR3: CASSWTGGQETQYF. In DNA form, the CDR3 reads TGCGCCAGCAGCTGGACAGGGGGCCAAGAGACCCAGTACTTC.

V and J are TRBV4-1 and TRBJ1-1, with no clear D. V gave up 7 bases and J gave up 7 bases, with 22 bases separating them. The germline V gene encodes CDR1 MGHRA and CDR2 YSYEKL. The CDR3 spans 15 residues. CDR3 protein: CASTEGPRGLSEAFF. Here the CDR3 DNA reads TGCGCCAGCACCGAAGGACCAAGAGGACTCAGTGAAGCTTTCTTT.

A single count supports this clone. This rearrangement joins TRBV28 to TRBJ1-5, with D possibly TRBD1 on 5 matching bases. This CDR3 region has 16 residues. With 2 bases removed from V and 4 bases from J, the gap between germline ends came to 15 bases. Per germline, CDR1 MDHEN and CDR2 SYDVKM. The CDR3 DNA reads as TGTGCCAGCAGTTTAAGCTTTCTGGAGGGGAATCAGCCCCAGCATTTT. Translated: CASSLSFLEGNQPQHF.

The CDR3 sequence: CASSSVFPFF. Written as DNA, the CDR3 is TGTGCCAGCAGCTCAGTTTTCCCTTTCTTT. The V call is TRBV11-2, the J call TRBJ1-1; D gene uncertain. CDR1 is SGHAT, CDR2 FQNNGV, per germline. This CDR3 region has 10 residues. V lost 4 bases and J lost 12, with 9 bases in between.

The chain carries TRBV13 and TRBJ2-2; 9 nucleotides line up with TRBD2. Per germline, CDR1 PRHDT and CDR2 FYEKMQ (reference sequence). J lost 7 bases, V lost 5 bases, and 14 bases had no gene match. The CDR3 contains 17 residues. The CDR3 sequence is CASSIRLAGGFNGELFF. CDR3 nucleotides: TGTGCCAGCAGCATTCGACTCGCGGGGGGGTTCAACGGGGAGCTGTTTTTT. Drawing the rest from reference TRBV13 and TRBJ2-2, the complete variable domain is AAGVIQSPRHLIKEKRETATLKCYPIPRHDTVYWYQQGPGQDPQFLISFYEKMQSDKGSIPDRFSAQQFSDYHSELNMSSLELGDSALYFCASSIRLAGGFNGELFFGEGSRLTVL.

V usage is TRBV4-3 and J usage is TRBJ1-5; D is possibly TRBD1 (5 bases). This CDR3 is 14 amino acids long. The V gene's germline CDR1 is LGHNA and CDR2 YSLEER. Deletions cut 2 bases from V and 5 bases from J, with 10 bases between. CDR3 protein: CASSQSPGYQPQHF. CDR3 in DNA: TGCGCCAGCAGCCAATCCCCAGGGTATCAGCCCCAGCATTTT.

V is TRBV5-5 and J is TRBJ1-3; D remains unclear. The V gene's germline CDR1 is SGHKS and CDR2 YYEKEE (reference sequence). This CDR3 is 15 amino acids long. V was shortened by 0 bases and J by 0 bases, with 7 bases between the two germline ends. CDR3 sequence: CASSLGESSGNTIYF. The CDR3, as DNA: TGTGCCAGCAGCTTGGGAGAAAGCTCTGGAAACACCATATATTTT.

This chain joins TRBV4-2 and TRBJ1-2; weak D call: TRBD1 (5 bases). The CDR3 runs 15 residues. V lost 0 bases, J lost 5 bases, and 13 bases lay in between. Per germline, CDR1 LGHNA and CDR2 YNFKEQ. The CDR3 DNA reads TGTGCCAGCAGCCAAGATACGGGGGGGGATTATGGCTACACCTTC. This encodes CASSQDTGGDYGYTF.

V usage is TRBV6-6 and J usage is TRBJ2-5, with TRBD1 matching over 8 bases. V lost 6 bases and J lost 1; bases outside the gene matches: 4. Germline assignment: CDR1 MNHNY and CDR2 SVGAGI (reference sequence). The CDR3 consists of 14 residues. CDR3 sequence reads: CASSETGGQETQYF. Here the CDR3 DNA reads TGTGCCAGCAGCGAAACAGGGGGCCAAGAGACCCAGTACTTC.

The chain recombines TRBV28 with TRBJ1-2, with a weak D call TRBD1 (5 bases). The CDR3 runs to 13 residues. Trimming took off 1 base at V and 6 bases at J, with 9 bases between the two ends. Germline V gene lookup returns CDR1 MDHEN and CDR2 SYDVKM. For the CDR3, the DNA is TGTGCCAGCAGTTTATCCCCAGGGCATGGCTACACCTTC. Amino acids: CASSLSPGHGYTF.

The genes are TRBV5-6 and TRBJ2-1; 9 bases fit TRBD2. The germline V gene has CDR1 SGHDT and CDR2 YYEEEE. The length of the CDR3 is 13 residues. V gave up 0 bases and J gave up 12 bases; unmatched junction bases: 4. Here the CDR3 reads CASSLGSGSGQFF. The CDR3 coding sequence is TGTGCCAGCAGCTTGGGTAGCGGGAGTGGGCAGTTCTTC.